This T cell receptor beta chain was observed in a study of T cell changes during pregnancy in multiple sclerosis. The V end was cut by 2 bases, the J end by 12 bases, with 16 bases between. Germline V lookup: CDR1 SEHNR, CDR2 FQNEAQ (reference sequence). CDR3 length equals 13 residues. Libraries were prepared by immunoSEQ multiplex PCR; TCRdb keeps only in-frame clonotypes and omits some of them. The sample holds some 110,000 clones; around 92% are singletons and the top ten take roughly 1.5%. The chain is built from TRBV7-9 and TRBJ1-2, with D possibly matching TRBD1 (5 bases). The sample in question was peripheral blood, obtained after pregnancy. The TCR was taken from a female donor with multiple sclerosis, enrolled in a pregnancy study. DNA of the CDR3: TGTGCCAGCAGCTTAAATTCGGGGGACGGCAACACCTTC. Amino acids: CASSLNSGDGNTF. Full variable domain (remainder filled in from reference TRBV7-9 and TRBJ1-2): DTGVSQNPRHKITKRGQNVTFRCDPISEHNRLYWYRQTLGQGPEFLTYFQNEAQLEKSRLLSDRFSAERPKGSFSTLEIQRTEQGDSAMYLCASSLNSGDGNTFGSGTRLTVV.